This paragraph reports one T cell receptor beta chain. Its antigen is undetermined. The data are from a study of CD4 T cells in relation to SARS-CoV-2 and coronaviruses. Study-level information: Shared crossreactive spike epitopes were mapped to their HLA restriction.

Cryopreserved PBMCs were CD4-enriched, then split into naive and memory cells. Naive and memory CD4+ T cells were cultured with CEF, then survey-sequenced. TCRdb's copy holds only in-frame clones and misses some; the assay was immunoSEQ multiplex PCR. The sample holds tens of thousands of clones; 77% are singletons and the top ten take roughly 3%. The sequencing sample was made of memory CD4+ T cells from PBMCs, cultured in vitro. The sequence was collected from an adult with COVID-19.

This CDR3 is CASSLTVVSEQYF. The CDR3 region has the DNA TGTGCCAGCAGTCTAACCGTCGTATCCGAGCAGTACTTC. The chain employs TRBV12-3 or TRBV12-4 and TRBJ2-7; D remains unclear. The CDR3 is made up of 13 amino acids. Trimming shortened V by 5 bases and J by 6 bases, and 14 bases separated the two germline ends.